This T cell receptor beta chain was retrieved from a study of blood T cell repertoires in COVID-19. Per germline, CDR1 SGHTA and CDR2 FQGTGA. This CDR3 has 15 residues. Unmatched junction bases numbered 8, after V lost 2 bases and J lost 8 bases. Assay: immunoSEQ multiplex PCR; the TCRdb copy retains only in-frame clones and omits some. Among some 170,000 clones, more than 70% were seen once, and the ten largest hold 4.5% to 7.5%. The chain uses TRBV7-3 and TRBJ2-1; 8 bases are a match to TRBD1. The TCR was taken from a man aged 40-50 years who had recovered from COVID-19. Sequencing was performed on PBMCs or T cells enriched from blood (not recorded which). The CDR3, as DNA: TGTGCCAGCAGCTTAGTGGGACAGGATAACGATGAGCAGTTCTTC. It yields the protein CASSLVGQDNDEQFF.